A single sample gave rise to the 20 T cell receptor beta chains below, sequenced in a study of blood T cell repertoires in COVID-19. Using immunoSEQ multiplex PCR, the repertoire was profiled, and TCRdb retains in-frame clones only, with some absent. This sample yields just under 350,000 clones, of which over 70% are seen a single time; 2.5% to 3% belongs to the top ten. Sequenced: peripheral blood. These receptors were collected from a man aged 25 to 40 with active or convalescent COVID-19.

This clone has only one observation. This rearrangement joins TRBV4-2 to TRBJ1-6; D uncertain. The V end was cut by 2 bases, the J end by 0 bases, with 8 bases between. CDR3 size: 16 residues. The germline gives CDR1 LGHNA, CDR2 YNFKEQ. The CDR3 sequence is CASSQSSVSYNSPLHF. The CDR3 nucleotides are TGTGCCAGCAGCCAATCTAGCGTCTCCTATAATTCACCCCTCCACTTT.

This chain links TRBV7-2 with TRBJ2-2; tentative D call: TRBD1 (7 bases). Between the trimmed V and J ends, which lost 11 bases and 3 bases, there was a span of 16 bases. CDR3 size: 14 residues. Germline V lookup: CDR1 SGHTA, CDR2 FQGNSA. CDR3 amino acids: CAGGTDLYTGELFF. DNA for the CDR3: TGTGCCGGGGGGACAGACTTATACACCGGGGAGCTGTTTTTT.

The chain links TRBV6-6 to TRBJ2-7; the D gene is possibly TRBD1 (6 bases). CDR3 length equals 12 residues. V was trimmed by 11 bases and J by 0 bases, leaving 11 bases between them. CDR1 is MNHNY, CDR2 SVGAGI, per germline (reference sequence). CDR3 amino acids: CACRQDSYEQYF. CDR3 in DNA: TGTGCCTGCCGACAGGACTCCTACGAGCAGTACTTC.

V usage is TRBV10-3 and J usage is TRBJ2-3; 7 bases match TRBD2. The CDR3 extends over 14 amino acids. Germline-derived CDR1 and CDR2 are ENHRY and SYGVKD. With 2 bases clipped from V and 4 bases from J, the junction kept 3 bases outside the gene matches. The CDR3 region is CAISEREVADTQYF. DNA of the CDR3: TGTGCCATCAGTGAGCGGGAGGTCGCAGATACGCAGTATTTT.

The chain carries TRBV5-6 and TRBJ2-5; 8 nucleotides line up with TRBD1. The CDR3 runs 17 residues. The junction had 16 bases not matched to a gene; V was cut back by 4 bases and J by 5 bases. CDR1 and CDR2 from the germline V gene are SGHDT and YYEEEE. CDR3 nucleotides: TGTGCCAGCAGCCCCCGACAGGGGCGGGCCCGCGGGGAGACCCAGTACTTC. Protein: CASSPRQGRARGETQYF.

V is TRBV30 and J is TRBJ1-2, with 10 bases identical to TRBD1. CDR1 GTSNPN and CDR2 SVGIG come from the germline V gene (reference sequence). V dropped 3 bases and J dropped 4; count of bases not matched to a gene: 11. The CDR3 has 16 residues. CDR3 nucleotides: TGTGCCTGGAGGAGTACCCGGACAGGGGGTCTCTATGGCTACACCTTC. It is translated as CAWRSTRTGGLYGYTF.

A few counts support this clone. The rearrangement joins TRBV7-2 to TRBJ1-5; no reliable D call. Trimming cost V 0 bases and J 2 bases, with 8 bases left between them. The CDR3 sequence is 15 residues long. CDR1 and CDR2 (germline): SGHTA, FQGNSA. The CDR3 loop is CASSLAGGGNQPQHF. Here the CDR3 DNA reads TGTGCCAGCAGCTTAGCAGGAGGAGGCAATCAGCCCCAGCATTTT.

The rearrangement links TRBV18 to TRBJ2-1; TRBD1 aligns across 9 bases. The V gene end was trimmed by 0 bases and the J gene end by 2 bases; junction bases not matched to a gene: 2. The CDR3 length is 16 residues. The germline V gene has CDR1 KGHSH and CDR2 LQKENI. In nucleotides, the CDR3 is TGTGCCAGCTCACCACCGCGGACAGGGGCCTACAATGAGCAGTTCTTC. Translating gives CASSPPRTGAYNEQFF.

This clone showed up just once. The chain couples TRBV30 to TRBJ1-1; TRBD1 matches at 7 bases. CDR3 length: 16 residues. The germline CDR1 and CDR2 sequences are GTSNPN and SVGIG (reference sequence). Unmatched junction bases numbered 8, after V lost 1 base and J lost 0 bases. The CDR3 DNA follows: TGTGCCTGGAGTGGGGGGACAGCTAATATGAACACTGAAGCTTTCTTT. It specifies CAWSGGTANMNTEAFF.

The chain recombines TRBV9 with TRBJ1-6; 7 bases align to TRBD1. The germline V gene has CDR1 SGDLS and CDR2 YYNGEE. The CDR3 extends over 15 amino acids. V dropped 2 bases and J dropped 5; count of bases not matched to a gene: 4. The CDR3 sequence is CASSVTGENNSPLHF. The CDR3, as DNA: TGTGCCAGCAGCGTTACAGGGGAAAATAATTCACCCCTCCACTTT.

The J gene is TRBJ1-1, the V gene TRBV18; D is unclear. With 2 bases removed from V and 4 bases from J, the gap between germline ends came to 17 bases. The CDR3 extends over 16 amino acids. The germline V gene has CDR1 KGHSH and CDR2 LQKENI. The CDR3 bases are TGTGCCAGCTCACCAGTGAGGAACCTCTTAGGCACTGAAGCTTTCTTT. Its translation is CASSPVRNLLGTEAFF. Using reference TRBV18 and TRBJ1-1 for the parts outside the CDR3, the full variable domain is NAGVMQNPRHLVRRRGQEARLRCSPMKGHSHVYWYRQLPEEGLKFMVYLQKENIIDESGMPKERFSAEFPKEGPSILRIQQVVRGDSAAYFCASSPVRNLLGTEAFFGQGTRLTVV.

The chain recombines TRBV7-2 with TRBJ2-3, with TRBD2 matching 11 bases. CDR3 length equals 16 residues. V was pared by 4 bases and J by 2 bases, with 5 bases of the junction left unmatched. Germline loops: CDR1 SGHTA, CDR2 FQGNSA. The CDR3 reads CASSSGTSGHTDTQYF. CDR3 DNA: TGTGCCAGCAGCTCAGGGACTAGCGGCCACACAGATACGCAGTATTTT. Full variable domain (rest looked up from reference TRBV7-2 and TRBJ2-3): GAGVSQSPSNKVTEKGKDVELRCDPISGHTALYWYRQSLGQGLEFLIYFQGNSAPDKSGLPSDRFSAERTGGSVSTLTIQRTQQEDSAVYLCASSSGTSGHTDTQYFGPGTRLTVL.

This chain links TRBV13 with TRBJ2-3, with TRBD2 identical over 8 bases. The CDR3 spans 13 residues. Trimming took 2 bases from V and 8 from J; bases not matched to a gene: 3. Germline values: CDR1 PRHDT, CDR2 FYEKMQ (reference sequence). CDR3 in DNA: TGTGCCAGCAGCTTATTGGGACTAGGTACGCAGTATTTT. Amino acid sequence: CASSLLGLGTQYF.

This clone was counted between two and nine times. The chain is built from TRBV7-2 and TRBJ2-3; 14 nucleotides align to TRBD2. The length of the CDR3 is 16 residues. With V trimmed by 5 bases and J by 3 bases, 4 bases remained unmatched. Germline assignment: CDR1 SGHTA and CDR2 FQGNSA. CDR3 sequence reads: CASSARTSGRTDTQYF. The CDR3 DNA sequence: TGTGCCAGCAGCGCCCGGACTAGCGGGAGGACAGATACGCAGTATTTT.

The chain carries TRBV9 and TRBJ2-2; 8 nucleotides line up with TRBD1. Looked up from germline, CDR1 is SGDLS and CDR2 is YYNGEE. Losses at the gene ends were 2 bases for V and 1 base for J; bases not matched to a gene: 4. The CDR3 consists of 16 residues. The CDR3 region is CASSVTGQGNTGELFF. The CDR3 coding sequence is TGTGCCAGCAGCGTTACCGGACAGGGGAACACCGGGGAGCTGTTTTTT.

V and J are TRBV28 and TRBJ1-5, with a possible D match to TRBD1 (5 bases). Trimming took off 7 bases at V and 9 bases at J, with 13 bases between the two ends. The CDR3 is made up of 12 amino acids. Germline V gene data show CDR1 as MDHEN and CDR2 as SYDVKM. CDR3 loop: CASTTLRGPQHF. The CDR3 coding sequence is TGTGCCAGCACCACGCTAAGGGGGCCCCAGCATTTT.

The rearrangement links TRBV6-2 or TRBV6-3 to TRBJ2-5; TRBD1 matches 9 bases. This CDR3 has 13 residues. Per germline, CDR1 MNHEY and CDR2 SVGEGT. V gave up 6 bases and J gave up 5 bases; unmatched junction bases: 4. This chain's CDR3 is CASSPQGAETQYF. As DNA, the CDR3 is TGTGCCAGCAGCCCACAGGGGGCGGAGACCCAGTACTTC.

The rearrangement uses TRBV15 and TRBJ2-2; no clear D. CDR3 length equals 14 residues. Germline V gives CDR1 LNHNV, CDR2 YYDKDF (reference sequence). The V end lost 0 bases, the J end lost 6 bases, and 8 bases lay between the germline ends. The CDR3 reads CATSRDLGPGELFF. The CDR3 region has the DNA TGTGCCACCAGCAGAGATCTAGGTCCCGGGGAGCTGTTTTTT.

J is TRBJ2-5 and V is TRBV7-8; D perhaps matches TRBD1 (6 bases). V lost 5 bases to trimming and J lost 5 bases, with 24 bases between them. CDR1 is SGHVS and CDR2 is FQNEAQ in the germline V gene. The CDR3 covers 17 residues. The CDR3 DNA sequence: TGTGCCAGCAGCGGCCGGTTGAACAGGGATGTGTGGGAGACCCAGTACTTC. Protein sequence: CASSGRLNRDVWETQYF. Full variable domain (missing parts from reference TRBV7-8 and TRBJ2-5): GAGVSQSPRYKVAKRGQDVALRCDPISGHVSLFWYQQALGQGPEFLTYFQNEAQLDKSGLPSDRFFAERPEGSVSTLKIQRTQQEDSAVYLCASSGRLNRDVWETQYFGPGTRLLVL.

The V call is TRBV10-3, the J call TRBJ2-2; TRBD1 is a possible D gene (5 bases). Germline-derived CDR1 and CDR2 are ENHRY and SYGVKD. The CDR3 has 15 amino acids. Trimming stripped 0 bases from V and 1 base from J, with 6 bases between. CDR3 bases: TGTGCCATCAGTGAGTCAACAGGGAACACCGGGGAGCTGTTTTTT. Translated: CAISESTGNTGELFF.